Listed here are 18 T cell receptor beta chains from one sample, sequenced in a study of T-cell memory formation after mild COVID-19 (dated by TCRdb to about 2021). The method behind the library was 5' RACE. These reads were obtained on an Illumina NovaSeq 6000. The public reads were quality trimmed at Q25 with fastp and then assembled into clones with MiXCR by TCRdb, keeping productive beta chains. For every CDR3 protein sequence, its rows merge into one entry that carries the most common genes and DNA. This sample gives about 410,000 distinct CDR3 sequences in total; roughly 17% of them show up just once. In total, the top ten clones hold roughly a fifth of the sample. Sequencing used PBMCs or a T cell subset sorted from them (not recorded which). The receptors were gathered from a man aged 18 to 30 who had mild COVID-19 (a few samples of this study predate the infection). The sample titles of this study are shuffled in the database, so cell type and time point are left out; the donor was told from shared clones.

The CDR3 loop is CASSYQGDLPLSGANVLTF. CDR3 sequence (DNA): TGCGCCAGCAGCTACCAGGGCGATCTCCCCCTCTCAGGGGCCAACGTCCTGACTTTC. This chain uses TRBV5-1 with TRBJ2-6; D is possibly TRBD1 (5 bases). The CDR3 length is 19 residues. Germline CDR1 and CDR2: SGHRS and YFSETQ. V shed 3 bases and J shed 4 bases, with 23 bases lying between them.

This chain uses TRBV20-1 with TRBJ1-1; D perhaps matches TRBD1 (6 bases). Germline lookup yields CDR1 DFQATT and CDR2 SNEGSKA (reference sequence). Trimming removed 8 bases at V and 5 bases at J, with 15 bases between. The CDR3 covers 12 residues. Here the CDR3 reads CSSREGGTEAFF. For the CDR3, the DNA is TGCAGTTCCAGGGAGGGGGGGACTGAAGCTTTCTTT.

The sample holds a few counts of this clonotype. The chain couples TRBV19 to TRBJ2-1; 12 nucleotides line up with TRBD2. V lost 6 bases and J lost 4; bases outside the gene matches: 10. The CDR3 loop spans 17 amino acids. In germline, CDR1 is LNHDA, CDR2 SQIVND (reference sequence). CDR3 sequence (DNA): TGTGCCAGTAGCCAACTAGCGGGGGGCGCAATATACAATGAGCAGTTCTTC. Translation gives CASSQLAGGAIYNEQFF.

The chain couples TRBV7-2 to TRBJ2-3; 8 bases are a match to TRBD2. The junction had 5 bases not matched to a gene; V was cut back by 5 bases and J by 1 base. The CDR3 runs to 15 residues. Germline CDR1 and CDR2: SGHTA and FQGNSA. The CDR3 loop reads CASSRRGGGTDTQYF. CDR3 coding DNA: TGTGCCAGCAGCCGTCGGGGGGGAGGCACAGATACGCAGTATTTT.

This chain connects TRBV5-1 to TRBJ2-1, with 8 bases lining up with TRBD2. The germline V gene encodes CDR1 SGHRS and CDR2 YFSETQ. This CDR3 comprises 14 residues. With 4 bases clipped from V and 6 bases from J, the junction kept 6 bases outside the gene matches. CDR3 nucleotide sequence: TGCGCCAGCAGCCCGGGGGGGGCTGGCAATGAGCAGTTCTTC. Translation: CASSPGGAGNEQFF. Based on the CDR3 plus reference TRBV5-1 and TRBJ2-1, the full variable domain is KAGVTQTPRYLIKTRGQQVTLSCSPISGHRSVSWYQQTPGQGLQFLFEYFSETQRNKGNFPGRFSGRQFSNSRSEMNVSTLELGDSALYLCASSPGGAGNEQFFGPGTRLTVL.

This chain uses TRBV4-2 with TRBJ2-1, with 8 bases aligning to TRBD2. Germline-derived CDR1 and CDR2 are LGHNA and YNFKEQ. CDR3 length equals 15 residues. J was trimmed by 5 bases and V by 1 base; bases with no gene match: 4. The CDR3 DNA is TGTGCCAGCAGCCAAGTACTAGCGGCGGACAATGAGCAGTTCTTC. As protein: CASSQVLAADNEQFF.

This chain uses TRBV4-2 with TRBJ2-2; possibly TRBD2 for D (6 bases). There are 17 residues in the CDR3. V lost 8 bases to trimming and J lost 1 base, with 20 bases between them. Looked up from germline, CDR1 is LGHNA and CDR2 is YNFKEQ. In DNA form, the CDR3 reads TGTGCCAGCGACCCTGGAGGGGTCATTGGGAACACCGGGGAGCTGTTTTTT. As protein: CASDPGGVIGNTGELFF.

The CDR3 coding sequence is TGTGCCAGCAGTCCGGGGACAGGGCGAGCCTACGAGCAGTACTTC. Translation gives CASSPGTGRAYEQYF. The chain has TRBV12-3 or TRBV12-4 and TRBJ2-7, with TRBD1 identical over 9 bases. V lost 5 bases to trimming and J lost 2 bases; unmatched junction nucleotides: 7. The CDR3 has 15 residues.

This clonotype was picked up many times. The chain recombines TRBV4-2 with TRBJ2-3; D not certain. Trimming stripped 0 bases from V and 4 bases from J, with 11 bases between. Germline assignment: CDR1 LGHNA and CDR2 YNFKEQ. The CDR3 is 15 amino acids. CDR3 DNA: TGTGCCAGCAGCCAAGACCTCCTTATATCAGATACGCAGTATTTT. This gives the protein CASSQDLLISDTQYF.

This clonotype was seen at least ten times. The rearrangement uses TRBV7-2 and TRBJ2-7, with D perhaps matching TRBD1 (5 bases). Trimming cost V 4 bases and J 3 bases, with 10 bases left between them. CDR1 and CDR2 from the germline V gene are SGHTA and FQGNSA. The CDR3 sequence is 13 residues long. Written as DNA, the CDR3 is TGTGCCAGCAGCTCTAGGGGCGACTACGAGCAGTACTTC. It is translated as CASSSRGDYEQYF.

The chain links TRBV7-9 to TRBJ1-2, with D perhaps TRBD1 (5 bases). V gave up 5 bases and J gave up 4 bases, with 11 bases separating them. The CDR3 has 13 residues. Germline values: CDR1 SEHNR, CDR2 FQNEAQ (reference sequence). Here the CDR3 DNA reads TGTGCCAGCAGCCTCGGAGGGGTCTATGGCTACACCTTC. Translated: CASSLGGVYGYTF.

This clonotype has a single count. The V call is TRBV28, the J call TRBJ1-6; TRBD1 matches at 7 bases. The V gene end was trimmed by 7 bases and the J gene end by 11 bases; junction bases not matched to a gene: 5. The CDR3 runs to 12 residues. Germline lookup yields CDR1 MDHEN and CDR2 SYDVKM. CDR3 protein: CASNRQGPPLHF. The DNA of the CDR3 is TGTGCCAGCAACCGACAGGGTCCACCCCTCCACTTT.

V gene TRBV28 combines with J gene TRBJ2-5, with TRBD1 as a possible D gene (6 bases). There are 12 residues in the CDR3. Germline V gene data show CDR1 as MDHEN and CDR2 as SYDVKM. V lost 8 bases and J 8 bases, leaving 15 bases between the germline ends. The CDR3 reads CASYGTLGTQYF. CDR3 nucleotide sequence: TGTGCCAGCTACGGGACACTGGGCACCCAGTACTTC. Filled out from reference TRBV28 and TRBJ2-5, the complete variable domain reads DVKVTQSSRYLVKRTGEKVFLECVQDMDHENMFWYRQDPGLGLRLIYFSYDVKMKEKGDIPEGYSVSREKKERFSLILESASTNQTSMYLCASYGTLGTQYFGPGTRLLVL.

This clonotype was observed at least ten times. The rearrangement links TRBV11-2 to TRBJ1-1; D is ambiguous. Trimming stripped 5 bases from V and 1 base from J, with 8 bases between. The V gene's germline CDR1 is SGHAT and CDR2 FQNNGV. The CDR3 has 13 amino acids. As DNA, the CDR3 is TGTGCCAGCAGCCCCGTCAGGAACACTGAAGCTTTCTTT. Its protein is CASSPVRNTEAFF.

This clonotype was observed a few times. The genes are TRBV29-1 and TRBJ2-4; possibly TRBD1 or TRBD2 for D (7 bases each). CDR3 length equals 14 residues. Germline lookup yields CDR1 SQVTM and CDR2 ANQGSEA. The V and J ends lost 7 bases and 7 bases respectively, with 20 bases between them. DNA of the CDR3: TGCAGCGCAATAGAACAGGGGAGGGCGAACATTCAGTACTTC. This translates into CSAIEQGRANIQYF.

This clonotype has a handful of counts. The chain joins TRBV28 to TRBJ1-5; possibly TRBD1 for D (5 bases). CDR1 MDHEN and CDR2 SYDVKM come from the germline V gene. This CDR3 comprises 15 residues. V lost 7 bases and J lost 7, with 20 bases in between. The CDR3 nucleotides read TGTGCCAGCACAAAGGGAGGGGCGGAGGGGCAGCCCCAGCATTTT. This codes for CASTKGGAEGQPQHF.

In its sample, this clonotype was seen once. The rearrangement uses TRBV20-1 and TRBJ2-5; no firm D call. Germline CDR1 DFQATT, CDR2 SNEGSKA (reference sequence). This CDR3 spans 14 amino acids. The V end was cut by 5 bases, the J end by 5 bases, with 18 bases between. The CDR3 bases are TGCAGTGCTGATACCCTGAGGAACGAGGAGACCCAGTACTTC. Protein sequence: CSADTLRNEETQYF.

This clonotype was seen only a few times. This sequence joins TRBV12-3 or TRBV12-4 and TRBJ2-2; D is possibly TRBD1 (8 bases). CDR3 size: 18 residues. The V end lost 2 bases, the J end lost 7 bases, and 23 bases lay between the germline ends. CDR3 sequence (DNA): TGTGCCAGCAGTTTAATTCGGAGGACAGGGAGGGTCAGCGGGGAGCTGTTTTTT. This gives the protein CASSLIRRTGRVSGELFF.